What follows are 32 T cell receptor beta chains derived from one specimen sequenced in a study of blood T cell repertoires in COVID-19. Some clones are missing from TCRdb's copy, which holds only in-frame ones; the method was immunoSEQ multiplex PCR. The sample contains over 200,000 clones, 80% to 85% of which appear only once. Sequencing was performed on peripheral blood. These receptors were taken from a man between 35 and 55 years old with acute or convalescent COVID-19.

The rearrangement links TRBV19 to TRBJ1-2; TRBD1 matches at 9 bases. Germline V gives CDR1 LNHDA, CDR2 SQIVND (reference sequence). V lost 6 bases and J lost 1; bases outside the gene matches: 3. The CDR3 contains 14 residues. CDR3 in DNA: TGTGCCAGTAGCGACAGGGGGGTTAACTATGGCTACACCTTC. Translated: CASSDRGVNYGYTF. Looking up the rest from reference TRBV19 and TRBJ1-2 gives the full variable domain: DGGITQSPKYLFRKEGQNVTLSCEQNLNHDAMYWYRQDPGQGLRLIYYSQIVNDFQKGDIAEGYSVSREKKESFPLTVTSAQKNPTAFYLCASSDRGVNYGYTFGSGTRLTVV.

This clone appeared a single time. The rearrangement joins TRBV11-2 to TRBJ1-2; tentative D call: TRBD1 (6 bases). Germline CDR1 reads SGHAT; CDR2 reads FQNNGV. This CDR3 has 16 residues. Trimming left V 5 bases short and J 6 bases short, with 22 bases between. The CDR3 here is CASSPKGRGAGDGYTF. The CDR3 DNA reads as TGTGCCAGCAGCCCCAAAGGCCGGGGGGCAGGCGATGGCTACACCTTC.

The J gene is TRBJ2-2, the V gene TRBV9; 11 bases map to TRBD2. Germline V gene data show CDR1 as SGDLS and CDR2 as YYNGEE. The J segment lost 4 bases and the V segment lost 4 bases, leaving 9 bases of the junction unmatched. The CDR3 is 17 amino acids. The CDR3: CASSRTSLAGGTGELFF. CDR3 nucleotides: TGTGCCAGCAGCCGCACCTCGCTAGCGGGAGGCACCGGGGAGCTGTTTTTT.

The rearrangement joins TRBV6-1 to TRBJ1-2; D is unclear. CDR1 and CDR2 from the germline V gene are MNHNS and SASEGT. This CDR3 has 15 amino acids. The V end lost 0 bases, the J end lost 3 bases, and 11 bases lay between the germline ends. The CDR3 DNA is TGTGCCAGCAGTGAAGCGGCAGGCCCCTACTATGGCTACACCTTC. Its protein is CASSEAAGPYYGYTF.

The chain has TRBV6-6 and TRBJ2-1, with D tentatively TRBD2 (6 bases). CDR3 length: 16 residues. V was shortened by 1 base and J by 7 bases, with 17 bases between the two germline ends. Germline V gives CDR1 MNHNY, CDR2 SVGAGI (reference sequence). The CDR3 DNA is TGTGCCAGCAGTTACTTCCGGGTCCCCGGGGGAAATGAGCAGTTCTTC. Translated: CASSYFRVPGGNEQFF.

This chain links TRBV15 with TRBJ1-2; TRBD1 might be the D (5 bases). The CDR3 has 16 amino acids. The V gene lost 1 base and the J gene lost 6 bases, with 18 bases spanning the gap. Germline V gives CDR1 LNHNV, CDR2 YYDKDF (reference sequence). In DNA form, the CDR3 reads TGTGCCACCAGCAGAGTATATGGGGCCGGTCTGGATGGCTACACCTTC. It encodes CATSRVYGAGLDGYTF.

The chain uses TRBV5-1 and TRBJ2-2; 9 bases match TRBD2. After removal of 0 bases from V and 7 bases from J, the junction contained 1 base not matched to a gene. The CDR3 sequence is 14 residues long. Germline CDR1 and CDR2: SGHRS and YFSETQ. CDR3 sequence: CASSLGLAVGELFF. CDR3 sequence (DNA): TGCGCCAGCAGCTTGGGACTAGCGGTCGGGGAGCTGTTTTTT.

This clone has a single count. The chain has TRBV16 and TRBJ2-5; unclear D gene. The CDR3 runs to 12 residues. The V gene lost 2 bases and the J gene lost 5 bases, with 6 bases spanning the gap. Germline values: CDR1 KGHSY, CDR2 FQNENV. The CDR3 coding sequence is TGTGCCAGCAGCCAAAACAGCGAGACCCAGTACTTC. This sequence encodes CASSQNSETQYF.

The chain uses TRBV28 and TRBJ1-5, with a tentative D call TRBD1 (6 bases). CDR3 length: 16 amino acids. Trimming removed 7 bases from V and 7 bases from J, with 23 bases in between. The germline CDR1 and CDR2 sequences are MDHEN and SYDVKM. The DNA of the CDR3 is TGTGCCAGCACCCTAGCGGGGCAGGGGAGCTTGCAGCCCCAGCATTTT. Its protein is CASTLAGQGSLQPQHF.

V and J are TRBV25-1 and TRBJ1-4; tentative D call: TRBD1 (6 bases). Germline V gene lookup returns CDR1 MGHDK and CDR2 SYGVNS. This CDR3 has 14 residues. Trimming pared 6 bases from V and 4 bases from J, leaving 12 bases between. CDR3 sequence: CASRTTGGNEKLFF. CDR3 DNA sequence: TGTGCCAGCAGGACGACAGGTGGTAATGAAAAACTGTTTTTT. Variable domain in full (rest from reference TRBV25-1 and TRBJ1-4): EADIYQTPRYLVIGTGKKITLECSQTMGHDKMYWYQQDPGMELHLIHYSYGVNSTEKGDLSSESTVSRIRTEHFPLTLESARPSHTSQYLCASRTTGGNEKLFFGSGTQLSVL.

The chain combines TRBV29-1 with TRBJ2-1; D unresolved. The CDR3 runs to 13 residues. Germline values: CDR1 SQVTM, CDR2 ANQGSEA. V lost 4 bases and J 9 bases, leaving 16 bases between the germline ends. The CDR3 reads CSVGARTAGEQFF. The CDR3, as DNA: TGCAGCGTTGGTGCGCGAACGGCAGGTGAGCAGTTCTTC.

This chain joins TRBV5-4 and TRBJ1-6; no clear D gene. Germline loops: CDR1 SGHNT, CDR2 YYREEE (reference sequence). V dropped 0 bases and J dropped 6 bases, with 4 bases sitting between them. The CDR3 loop spans 13 amino acids. This CDR3 is CASSLELNSPLHF. For the CDR3, the DNA is TGTGCCAGCAGCTTGGAACTTAATTCACCCCTCCACTTT.

The CDR3 region is CASRRGQGDEKLFF. CDR3 DNA sequence: TGTGCCAGCAGACGGGGACAGGGAGATGAAAAACTGTTTTTT. The chain is built from TRBV3-1 (or the pseudogene TRBV3-2) and TRBJ1-4, with TRBD1 matching 9 bases. The CDR3 spans 14 residues. V was clipped by 6 bases and J by 6 bases; unmatched bases: 5. Germline V gives CDR1 LGHDT, CDR2 YNNKEL (reference sequence).

In its sample, this clone was seen a few times. V is TRBV5-6 and J is TRBJ2-7; 9 positions agree with TRBD1. After removal of 2 bases from V and 5 bases from J, the junction contained 8 bases not matched to a gene. The V gene's germline CDR1 is SGHDT and CDR2 YYEEEE. The CDR3 loop spans 15 amino acids. The CDR3 is CASSFRDRVGHEQYF. In nucleotides, the CDR3 is TGTGCCAGCAGCTTCCGGGACAGGGTAGGGCACGAGCAGTACTTC.

Here the CDR3 reads CASSLVQGETQYF. CDR3 nucleotide sequence: TGTGCCAGCAGCTTAGTGCAGGGGGAGACCCAGTACTTC. This chain joins TRBV7-9 and TRBJ2-5, with TRBD1 as a possible D gene (6 bases). Per germline, CDR1 SEHNR and CDR2 FQNEAQ (reference sequence). The CDR3 consists of 13 residues. V lost 1 base and J lost 5, with 8 bases in between.

This clone was counted between two and nine times. This sequence joins TRBV5-5 and TRBJ1-5; D unresolved. Trimming removed 4 bases from V and 6 bases from J, with 14 bases in between. The CDR3 contains 14 residues. Germline loops: CDR1 SGHKS, CDR2 YYEKEE (reference sequence). The CDR3 is CASSGDGVGQPQHF. CDR3 nucleotide sequence: TGTGCCAGCAGCGGCGACGGGGTAGGTCAGCCCCAGCATTTT. The full variable domain, completed using reference TRBV5-5 and TRBJ1-5, is DAGVTQSPTHLIKTRGQQVTLRCSPISGHKSVSWYQQVLGQGPQFIFQYYEKEERGRGNFPDRFSARQFPNYSSELNVNALLLGDSALYLCASSGDGVGQPQHFGDGTRLSIL.

V is TRBV6-1 and J is TRBJ2-1; TRBD2 matches at 7 bases. The trim removed 0 bases at V and 6 bases at J, leaving 11 bases unmatched. Germline V CDR1 and CDR2: MNHNS, SASEGT. The CDR3 is made up of 17 amino acids. The CDR3 region has the DNA TGTGCCAGCAGTGAAGCGCGGATGGCTAGCGGAGGCAATGAGCAGTTCTTC. Protein: CASSEARMASGGNEQFF.

The J gene is TRBJ1-5, the V gene TRBV5-5; 9 nucleotides match TRBD1. Per the germline V gene, CDR1 is SGHKS and CDR2 is YYEKEE (reference sequence). The CDR3 is 14 amino acids. V gave up 0 bases and J gave up 5 bases; unmatched junction bases: 0. The CDR3 sequence: CASSLGQGDQPQHF. The CDR3 nucleotides read TGTGCCAGCAGCTTGGGACAGGGGGATCAGCCCCAGCATTTT.

V and J are TRBV6-5 and TRBJ2-5, with 9 positions matching TRBD2. The J segment lost 9 bases and the V segment lost 5 bases, leaving 13 bases of the junction unmatched. The CDR3 is 15 amino acids. The germline CDR1 and CDR2 sequences are MNHEY and SVGAGI. This chain's CDR3 is CASSTRRQREVPQYF. The CDR3 region has the DNA TGTGCCAGCAGTACAAGACGCCAGCGGGAGGTCCCCCAGTACTTC.

In its sample, this clone was seen once. This chain uses TRBV19 with TRBJ1-2; D gene ambiguous. The CDR3 runs to 14 residues. The germline V gene has CDR1 LNHDA and CDR2 SQIVND (reference sequence). V lost 4 bases and J lost 2, with 11 bases in between. The CDR3: CASSSQQRNYGYTF. The CDR3 DNA reads TGTGCCAGTAGTAGCCAACAGAGAAACTATGGCTACACCTTC.

CDR3 sequence reads: CASTPDRDQPQHF. CDR3 coding DNA: TGTGCCAGCACCCCGGACAGAGATCAGCCCCAGCATTTT. This chain uses TRBV12-3 or TRBV12-4 with TRBJ1-5, with TRBD1 as a possible D gene (6 bases). The CDR3 loop spans 13 amino acids. V was trimmed by 7 bases and J by 5 bases, leaving 12 bases between them.

The chain employs TRBV28 and TRBJ2-3, with a weak D call TRBD2 (5 bases). Trimming left V 5 bases short and J 0 bases short, with 12 bases between. The CDR3 totals 15 residues. CDR1 is MDHEN, CDR2 SYDVKM, per germline. The CDR3 loop is CASSPSWESTDTQYF. The CDR3 nucleotides read TGTGCCAGCAGTCCCTCTTGGGAGAGCACAGATACGCAGTATTTT. Variable domain in full (rest from reference TRBV28 and TRBJ2-3): DVKVTQSSRYLVKRTGEKVFLECVQDMDHENMFWYRQDPGLGLRLIYFSYDVKMKEKGDIPEGYSVSREKKERFSLILESASTNQTSMYLCASSPSWESTDTQYFGPGTRLTVL.

This chain connects TRBV2 to TRBJ1-5, with 7 bases matching TRBD1. V shed 2 bases and J 7 bases; nucleotides not matched to a gene: 8. CDR3 length: 15 amino acids. Germline CDR1 SNHLY, CDR2 FYNNEI. The DNA of the CDR3 is TGTGCCAGCAGTGAAAACAGGGGAATTTACCAGCCCCAGCATTTT. Translating it yields CASSENRGIYQPQHF.

This chain uses TRBV5-5 with TRBJ1-2, with a possible D match to TRBD1 (5 bases). This CDR3 is built from 14 residues. Germline CDR1 and CDR2: SGHKS and YYEKEE (reference sequence). Trimming left V 6 bases short and J 7 bases short, with 19 bases between. CDR3 bases: TGTGCCAGCACCCTTGCCGGGACTCTCTCTGGCTACACCTTC. Protein product: CASTLAGTLSGYTF.

The V and J genes are TRBV23-1 and TRBJ1-2; a weak D match, TRBD1 (5 bases). TRBV23-1 is designated an ORF whose function remains uncertain. Trimming left V 3 bases short and J 2 bases short, with 19 bases between. CDR3 length equals 17 residues. CDR3 loop: CASSQCMGGVRNYGYTF. Here the CDR3 DNA reads TGCGCCAGCAGTCAGTGTATGGGGGGAGTAAGGAACTATGGCTACACCTTC.

For the CDR3, the DNA is TGTGCCAGCAGTTTGAACGCGGTATCTAATTCACCCCTCCACTTT. This encodes CASSLNAVSNSPLHF. This chain joins TRBV7-6 and TRBJ1-6, with no clear D. CDR3 length: 15 amino acids. V lost 6 bases, J lost 6 bases, and 15 bases lay in between. Per germline, CDR1 SGHVS and CDR2 FNYEAQ.

The chain uses TRBV29-1 and TRBJ1-1; D remains unclear. The germline gives CDR1 SQVTM, CDR2 ANQGSEA. The CDR3 extends over 12 amino acids. V was trimmed by 6 bases and J by 5 bases, leaving 13 bases between them. The CDR3 reads CSVADAGTEAFF. The DNA for the CDR3 is TGCAGCGTGGCGGACGCGGGGACTGAAGCTTTCTTT.

The genes are TRBV11-2 and TRBJ1-2, with D hard to call. The CDR3 sequence is 15 residues long. Germline V gene sequence: CDR1 SGHAT, CDR2 FQNNGV. The V gene lost 0 bases and the J gene lost 3 bases, with 11 bases spanning the gap. The CDR3 DNA sequence: TGTGCCAGCAGCTTAGATCTGGGCAGTTACTATGGCTACACCTTC. This codes for CASSLDLGSYYGYTF.

The CDR3 sequence is CASSHQGLNYGYTF. CDR3 coding DNA: TGTGCCAGCAGCCACCAGGGGTTGAACTATGGCTACACCTTC. The rearrangement links TRBV3-1 (or the pseudogene TRBV3-2) to TRBJ1-2, with D maybe TRBD1 (6 bases). CDR1 and CDR2 from the germline V gene are LGHDT and YNNKEL (reference sequence). The CDR3 is 14 amino acids. V shed 3 bases and J shed 2 bases, with 10 bases lying between them.

V and J are TRBV19 and TRBJ2-1, with 14 bases matching TRBD2. The CDR3 runs 16 residues. V was pared by 7 bases and J by 6 bases, with 8 bases of the junction left unmatched. The germline V gene encodes CDR1 LNHDA and CDR2 SQIVND (reference sequence). CDR3 in DNA: TGTGCCAGTACCCGAAGACTAGCGGGAGGGGTCAATGAGCAGTTCTTC. This codes for CASTRRLAGGVNEQFF.

The chain uses TRBV18 and TRBJ2-3; D gene ambiguous. The CDR3 has 15 residues. The V gene's germline CDR1 is KGHSH and CDR2 LQKENI. Trimming cost V 1 base and J 0 bases, with 8 bases left between them. CDR3 bases: TGTGCCAGCTCACCACAATGGCAGAGCACAGATACGCAGTATTTT. Encoded protein: CASSPQWQSTDTQYF.

The CDR3 DNA follows: TGCGCCAGCAGCACACAGGGGCTAGATGAAAAACTGTTTTTT. It is translated as CASSTQGLDEKLFF. The rearrangement uses TRBV5-1 and TRBJ1-4, with TRBD1 matching over 7 bases. CDR3 length: 14 amino acids. CDR1 is SGHRS, CDR2 YFSETQ, per germline. V lost 4 bases to trimming and J lost 6 bases; unmatched junction nucleotides: 6.